The 27 T cell receptor beta chains below were found in one sample sequenced in a study of blood T cell repertoires in COVID-19. The method was immunoSEQ multiplex PCR; TCRdb's version includes in-frame clones alone and lacks a portion of them. This table has 200,000 to 250,000 clones, 80% to 90% appearing once. Source material: peripheral blood. The receptors originated from a man aged 40-49 years with acute or convalescent COVID-19.

The V call is TRBV5-8, the J call TRBJ1-6, with a tentative D call TRBD1 (6 bases). The CDR3 contains 17 residues. The germline V gene has CDR1 SGHTS and CDR2 YDEGEE. Trimming cost V 4 bases and J 7 bases, with 21 bases left between them. CDR3 nucleotide sequence: TGTGCCAGCAGCCGCGCAGGGGAGGGAAGAAGGAATTCACCCCTCCACTTT. Its protein product is CASSRAGEGRRNSPLHF.

CDR3 bases: TGTGCCAGCAGCCCGGAGGGCTATGGCTACACCTTC. This codes for CASSPEGYGYTF. J is TRBJ1-2 and V is TRBV7-9; D gene unclear. CDR1 and CDR2 from the germline V gene are SEHNR and FQNEAQ (reference sequence). The CDR3 extends over 12 amino acids. V lost 5 bases and J 4 bases, leaving 8 bases between the germline ends.

The genes are TRBV5-8 and TRBJ1-1; perhaps TRBD1 as D (6 bases). The CDR3 runs to 15 residues. Germline V gene sequence: CDR1 SGHTS, CDR2 YDEGEE. Trimming removed 4 bases from V and 0 bases from J, with 13 bases in between. The DNA of the CDR3 is TGTGCCAGCAGCGTGACAGGCGACATGAACACTGAAGCTTTCTTT. This gives the protein CASSVTGDMNTEAFF.

This clone was observed at least ten times. The rearrangement joins TRBV4-2 to TRBJ2-1; TRBD2 matches 8 bases. This CDR3 comprises 17 residues. V lost 0 bases and J lost 2; bases outside the gene matches: 6. Looked up from germline, CDR1 is LGHNA and CDR2 is YNFKEQ. The CDR3 sequence is CASSQEGDGGAYNEQFF. DNA for the CDR3: TGTGCCAGCAGCCAAGAAGGGGACGGGGGGGCCTACAATGAGCAGTTCTTC.

The chain is built from TRBV11-2 and TRBJ1-2; 11 bases agree with TRBD1. The CDR3 covers 13 residues. CDR1 is SGHAT and CDR2 is FQNNGV in the germline V gene. With V trimmed by 6 bases and J by 7 bases, 4 bases remained unmatched. The CDR3 region has the DNA TGTGCCAGCAGTCGGGACAGGGGGGGTGGCTACACCTTC. Translation gives CASSRDRGGGYTF. The full variable domain, with the rest looked up from reference TRBV11-2 and TRBJ1-2, is EAGVAQSPRYKIIEKRQSVAFWCNPISGHATLYWYQQILGQGPKLLIQFQNNGVVDDSQLPKDRFSAERLKGVDSTLKIQPAKLEDSAVYLCASSRDRGGGYTFGSGTRLTVV.

This chain links TRBV18 with TRBJ2-7, with 7 bases fitting TRBD1. The CDR3 consists of 14 residues. Germline CDR1 KGHSH, CDR2 LQKENI. The V segment lost 4 bases and the J segment 4 bases; nucleotides outside the gene matches: 7. CDR3 coding DNA: TGTGCCAGCTCACGAGCAGGGGGTCGTTACGAGCAGTACTTC. Amino acids: CASSRAGGRYEQYF.

This clone was detected once. The V call is TRBV2, the J call TRBJ1-1; D not certain. Germline CDR1 is SNHLY and CDR2 is FYNNEI. The CDR3 is made up of 17 amino acids. The V end lost 6 bases, the J end lost 1 base, and 21 bases lay between the germline ends. The CDR3 DNA reads as TGTGCCAGCAGACGGAGAAGACGTATAGACGGGAACACTGAAGCTTTCTTT. It is translated as CASRRRRRIDGNTEAFF.

The genes are TRBV9 and TRBJ2-1; possibly TRBD2 for D (7 bases). Germline CDR1 reads SGDLS; CDR2 reads YYNGEE. This CDR3 contains 16 residues. The V and J ends lost 0 bases and 4 bases respectively, with 14 bases between them. The CDR3 DNA reads as TGTGCCAGCAGCGTAGTAAGGGGGGGTTCATACAATGAGCAGTTCTTC. Translation: CASSVVRGGSYNEQFF. The full variable domain, with the rest looked up from reference TRBV9 and TRBJ2-1, is DSGVTQTPKHLITATGQRVTLRCSPRSGDLSVYWYQQSLDQGLQFLIQYYNGEERAKGNILERFSAQQFPDLHSELNLSSLELGDSALYFCASSVVRGGSYNEQFFGPGTRLTVL.

The DNA for the CDR3 is TGTGCCAGTAAACGTTCGGGGAACTATGGCTACACCTTC. Amino acids: CASKRSGNYGYTF. The chain employs TRBV19 and TRBJ1-2; D is undetermined. The length of the CDR3 is 13 residues. The V gene's germline CDR1 is LNHDA and CDR2 SQIVND (reference sequence). V dropped 7 bases and J dropped 2 bases, with 11 bases sitting between them.

The V call is TRBV7-2, the J call TRBJ1-1, with D tentatively TRBD1 (6 bases). This CDR3 is built from 14 residues. CDR1 and CDR2 (germline): SGHTA, FQGNSA. Between the trimmed V and J ends, which lost 2 bases and 3 bases, there was a span of 10 bases. CDR3 amino acids: CASSLQPGDTEAFF. In DNA, the CDR3 is TGTGCCAGCAGCTTACAACCAGGGGACACTGAAGCTTTCTTT.

CDR3 loop: CASSIGGGLTEAFF. DNA of the CDR3: TGTGCCAGTAGTATTGGAGGGGGCTTGACTGAAGCTTTCTTT. The chain links TRBV19 to TRBJ1-1; 7 bases map to TRBD1. The CDR3 has 14 amino acids. With V trimmed by 3 bases and J by 5 bases, 6 bases remained unmatched. Germline V gives CDR1 LNHDA, CDR2 SQIVND (reference sequence).

The gene calls are TRBV24-1 and TRBJ1-2, with D hard to call. The CDR3 contains 12 residues. The V end lost 3 bases, the J end lost 5 bases, and 6 bases lay between the germline ends. The V gene's germline CDR1 is KGHDR and CDR2 SFDVKD. Here the CDR3 reads CATSDIVYGYTF. For the CDR3, the DNA is TGTGCCACCAGTGATATAGTTTATGGCTACACCTTC.

The chain has TRBV5-4 and TRBJ2-7; a possible D gene is TRBD2 (6 bases). Germline-derived CDR1 and CDR2 are SGHNT and YYREEE (reference sequence). This CDR3 has 14 residues. Trimming removed 3 bases at V and 5 bases at J, with 15 bases between. CDR3 loop: CASSWIQGGDEQYF. The CDR3 DNA reads as TGTGCCAGCAGCTGGATTCAAGGCGGGGACGAGCAGTACTTC.

This clone was seen only once. The chain has TRBV19 and TRBJ2-7, with D perhaps TRBD1 (5 bases). The germline CDR1 and CDR2 sequences are LNHDA and SQIVND (reference sequence). Trimming shortened V by 0 bases and J by 6 bases, and 9 bases separated the two germline ends. CDR3 length: 13 residues. For the CDR3, the DNA is TGTGCCAGTAGTATAGAACCCAGGGCCGAGCAGTACTTC. This sequence encodes CASSIEPRAEQYF.

The J gene is TRBJ1-6, the V gene TRBV19; D is perhaps TRBD1 (6 bases). CDR1 and CDR2 (germline): LNHDA, SQIVND (reference sequence). V was clipped by 4 bases and J by 7 bases, with 17 bases between them. The CDR3 is 16 amino acids. CDR3 DNA sequence: TGTGCCAGTAGTACCGAAGGGGGACGAGCGAATTCACCCCTCCACTTT. Translating it yields CASSTEGGRANSPLHF.

The V gene is TRBV11-1, the J gene TRBJ2-7; D uncertain. V shed 6 bases and J shed 0 bases, with 6 bases lying between them. Germline CDR1 reads SGHAT; CDR2 reads FQDESV (reference sequence). The CDR3 consists of 12 residues. In nucleotides, the CDR3 is TGTGCCAGCAGTTCCTTCTCCTACGAGCAGTACTTC. Its translation: CASSSFSYEQYF.

With regard to this clone: Other DNA variants within this sample encode the same CDR3. J is TRBJ1-1 and V is TRBV6-5, with D maybe TRBD1 (5 bases). Germline CDR1 reads MNHEY; CDR2 reads SVGAGI. Trimming removed 5 bases at V and 3 bases at J, with 13 bases between. The CDR3 consists of 14 residues. This CDR3 reads CASSRGRGDTEAFF. As DNA, the CDR3 is TGTGCCAGCAGTCGAGGACGGGGGGACACTGAAGCTTTCTTT.

V gene TRBV12-3 or TRBV12-4 combines with J gene TRBJ2-2; D ambiguous. V lost 0 bases, J lost 6 bases, and 5 bases lay in between. The CDR3 is 13 amino acids. The CDR3 reads CASSLASPGELFF. For the CDR3, the DNA is TGTGCCAGCAGTTTAGCTAGTCCCGGGGAGCTGTTTTTT.

The chain carries TRBV19 and TRBJ1-5; D unresolved. The V gene's germline CDR1 is LNHDA and CDR2 SQIVND (reference sequence). Trimming took 1 base from V and 0 from J, leaving 7 bases between them. The CDR3 sequence is 15 residues long. The CDR3 here is CASSIGQDSNQPQHF. CDR3 DNA sequence: TGTGCCAGTAGTATAGGGCAGGATAGCAATCAGCCCCAGCATTTT.

The chain uses TRBV7-9 and TRBJ1-2, with 7 bases matching TRBD1. Germline values: CDR1 SEHNR, CDR2 FQNEAQ (reference sequence). CDR3 length equals 16 residues. V lost 4 bases to trimming and J lost 4 bases; unmatched junction nucleotides: 12. The DNA of the CDR3 is TGTGCCAGCAGCTCATACAGGGGAGATTGGAGCTATGGCTACACCTTC. Residues: CASSSYRGDWSYGYTF.

DNA for the CDR3: TGTGCCAGTAGTACCACCCGGGACACTACTAACTATGGCTACACCTTC. This sequence encodes CASSTTRDTTNYGYTF. The V and J genes are TRBV19 and TRBJ1-2, with a weak D call TRBD1 (6 bases). The germline gives CDR1 LNHDA, CDR2 SQIVND (reference sequence). Trimming shortened V by 4 bases and J by 0 bases, and 15 bases separated the two germline ends. The CDR3 loop spans 16 amino acids.

V is TRBV6-2 or TRBV6-3 and J is TRBJ2-3, with D perhaps TRBD2 (6 bases). The CDR3 is 16 residues long. Germline CDR1 MNHEY, CDR2 SVGEGT. Trimming took off 3 bases at V and 4 bases at J, with 17 bases between the two ends. The CDR3 nucleotides read TGTGCCAGCAGTTATTGGAGGGGAAGGTCCTCAGATACGCAGTATTTT. Its translation is CASSYWRGRSSDTQYF.

The rearrangement joins TRBV12-3 or TRBV12-4 to TRBJ2-5; the D gene is possibly TRBD1 (6 bases). The CDR3 totals 13 residues. Trimming left V 8 bases short and J 3 bases short, with 13 bases between. The CDR3 sequence: CASQTGSEETQYF. The CDR3 DNA reads TGTGCCAGCCAGACAGGTTCGGAAGAGACCCAGTACTTC.

The chain links TRBV5-6 to TRBJ1-5; D is ambiguous. Germline assignment: CDR1 SGHDT and CDR2 YYEEEE. Between the trimmed V and J ends, which lost 0 bases and 2 bases, there was a span of 15 bases. The CDR3 runs 17 residues. Here the CDR3 reads CASSLAGDLRGNQPQHF. The DNA for the CDR3 is TGTGCCAGCAGCTTGGCCGGTGATTTGCGCGGCAATCAGCCCCAGCATTTT.

This clone was recorded only once. The chain links TRBV4-2 to TRBJ1-2; D is unclear. This CDR3 contains 15 residues. Per the germline V gene, CDR1 is LGHNA and CDR2 is YNFKEQ. Trimming cost V 1 base and J 2 bases, with 11 bases left between them. CDR3 nucleotide sequence: TGTGCCAGCAGCCAAGCTCCGACGGAGAACTATGGCTACACCTTC. Protein sequence: CASSQAPTENYGYTF.

The chain recombines TRBV6-5 with TRBJ1-5, with D uncertain. The CDR3 spans 14 residues. V was shortened by 2 bases and J by 6 bases, with 11 bases between the two germline ends. Germline V gene lookup returns CDR1 MNHEY and CDR2 SVGAGI. In DNA, the CDR3 is TGTGCCAGCAGTTACGATAGGGAGGTTCAGCCCCAGCATTTT. This translates into CASSYDREVQPQHF.

The gene calls are TRBV11-1 and TRBJ1-1; unclear D gene. V shed 1 base and J shed 10 bases, with 13 bases lying between them. Germline CDR1 reads SGHAT; CDR2 reads FQDESV (reference sequence). The CDR3 has 13 amino acids. The CDR3 protein is CASSLVAGLGAFF. CDR3 bases: TGTGCCAGCAGCTTAGTCGCGGGTTTGGGAGCTTTCTTT.